The 9 T cell receptor beta chains listed next were all sequenced from one sample in a study of beta chain features in type 1 diabetes. General observations from the study: Among all four CD4+ subsets, Type 1 diabetes patients had TCRB CDR3s that were moderately but significantly shorter.

No antigen is known for these receptors. Expressed TCRB transcripts were sequenced after all isolated RNA was converted to cDNA. The protocol was immunoSEQ multiplex PCR, while the TCRdb copy is restricted to in-frame clones and leaves out a portion. The table shows about 700,000 clones, with roughly an eighth occurring only once. Sequenced input: naive CD4+ T cells from blood. The source is a man between 18 and 35 years old with type 1 diabetes.

This clone was seen a few times. This rearrangement joins TRBV25-1 to TRBJ1-1; 8 bases match TRBD1. Germline loops: CDR1 MGHDK, CDR2 SYGVNS. V dropped 9 bases and J dropped 4; count of bases not matched to a gene: 10. The CDR3 totals 14 residues. The CDR3: CASDAGTGITEAFF. The CDR3 bases are TGTGCCAGTGATGCCGGGACAGGTATCACTGAAGCTTTCTTT. Using reference TRBV25-1 and TRBJ1-1 for the parts outside the CDR3, the full variable domain is EADIYQTPRYLVIGTGKKITLECSQTMGHDKMYWYQQDPGMELHLIHYSYGVNSTEKGDLSSESTVSRIRTEHFPLTLESARPSHTSQYLCASDAGTGITEAFFGQGTRLTVV.

This chain connects TRBV18 to TRBJ2-7; D tentatively reads TRBD1 or TRBD2 (6 bases each). With 5 bases removed from V and 9 bases from J, the gap between germline ends came to 17 bases. Germline lookup yields CDR1 KGHSH and CDR2 LQKENI. This CDR3 is built from 13 residues. CDR3 amino acids: CASSAQGGKGQYF. The CDR3 nucleotides read TGTGCCAGCTCAGCTCAAGGGGGGAAAGGGCAGTACTTC.

V and J are TRBV5-1 and TRBJ2-3; TRBD2 matches 10 bases. Germline V CDR1 and CDR2: SGHRS, YFSETQ. The V gene end was trimmed by 0 bases and the J gene end by 5 bases; junction bases not matched to a gene: 6. The length of the CDR3 is 16 residues. The CDR3 bases are TGCGCCAGCAGCTTGGTTCCTAGCGGGGGTAGAGATACGCAGTATTTT. Its translation is CASSLVPSGGRDTQYF.

The chain joins TRBV7-9 to TRBJ1-2; tentatively, D is TRBD1 (5 bases). Germline CDR1 SEHNR, CDR2 FQNEAQ (reference sequence). The V gene lost 1 base and the J gene lost 14 bases, with 11 bases spanning the gap. The CDR3 is made up of 11 amino acids. DNA of the CDR3: TGTGCCAGCAGCTTAGTTGGAGGGGCGACCTTC. It is translated as CASSLVGGATF.

This clone was counted a few times. The V and J genes are TRBV7-2 and TRBJ1-2, with 7 bases aligning to TRBD1. From germline, CDR1 is SGHTA and CDR2 FQGNSA. The CDR3 runs 13 residues. The junction had 4 bases not matched to a gene; V was cut back by 1 base and J by 8 bases. Written as DNA, the CDR3 is TGTGCCAGCAGCTTAGGGACAGGTCGGGGCTACACCTTC. This encodes CASSLGTGRGYTF.

This clone occurred a few times. The J gene is TRBJ1-5, the V gene TRBV19; a possible D gene is TRBD1 (5 bases). The CDR3 has 14 residues. V gave up 5 bases and J gave up 2 bases, with 10 bases separating them. The V gene's germline CDR1 is LNHDA and CDR2 SQIVND (reference sequence). CDR3 nucleotide sequence: TGTGCCAGTAGTCGGGACTGGGGCAATCAGCCCCAGCATTTT. It codes for CASSRDWGNQPQHF.

The chain uses TRBV10-3 and TRBJ2-7; 7 bases align to TRBD2. The CDR3 has 15 residues. The V segment lost 4 bases and the J segment 2 bases; nucleotides outside the gene matches: 8. Germline CDR1 is ENHRY and CDR2 is SYGVKD. DNA for the CDR3: TGTGCCATCAGTGGGAGGACTAGTCCGACCTACGAGCAGTACTTC. Translating it yields CAISGRTSPTYEQYF.

This clone was observed a handful of times. The chain uses TRBV5-4 and TRBJ2-3; D unclear. The CDR3 spans 14 residues. Trimming removed 10 bases at V and 1 base at J, with 16 bases between. CDR1 is SGHNT, CDR2 YYREEE, per germline (reference sequence). The CDR3 DNA is TGTGCCGTCGGTGGTGAATTAGGCACAGATACGCAGTATTTT. It yields the protein CAVGGELGTDTQYF.

The chain joins TRBV30 to TRBJ2-3; 9 bases align to TRBD1. Losses at the gene ends were 3 bases for V and 6 bases for J; bases not matched to a gene: 7. CDR1 GTSNPN and CDR2 SVGIG come from the germline V gene (reference sequence). The CDR3 is made up of 14 amino acids. The CDR3 sequence is CAWSADRGSDTQYF. DNA of the CDR3: TGTGCCTGGAGCGCTGACAGGGGGTCGGATACGCAGTATTTT.